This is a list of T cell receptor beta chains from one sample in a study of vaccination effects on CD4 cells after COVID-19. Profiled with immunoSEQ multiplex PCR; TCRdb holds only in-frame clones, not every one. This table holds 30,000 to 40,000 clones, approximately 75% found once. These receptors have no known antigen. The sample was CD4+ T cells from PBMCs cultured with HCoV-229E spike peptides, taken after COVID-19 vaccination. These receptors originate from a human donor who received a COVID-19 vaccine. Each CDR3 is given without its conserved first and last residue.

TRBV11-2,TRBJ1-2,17,ASSPLRTARVSINYGYT
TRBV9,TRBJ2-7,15,ASSAYRGPLIPYEQY
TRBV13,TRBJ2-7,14,ASRRLRTGRRYEQY
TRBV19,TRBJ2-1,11,ASSIGRKNEQF
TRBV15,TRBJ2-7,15,ATSREKGRGPGGEQY
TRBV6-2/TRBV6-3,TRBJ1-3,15,ASSSQRARDSGNTIY
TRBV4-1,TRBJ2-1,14,ASSQDGQVPGNEQF
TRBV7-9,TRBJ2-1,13,ASSLVGGVYNEQF
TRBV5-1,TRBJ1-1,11,ASRRGQNTEAF
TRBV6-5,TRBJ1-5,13,ASRIRGNGNQPQH
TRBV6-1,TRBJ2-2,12,ASRERQGSGELF
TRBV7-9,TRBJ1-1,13,ASRRQGLQNTEAF
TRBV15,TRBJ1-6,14,ATSRTLTGSYSPLH
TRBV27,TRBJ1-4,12,ASSQQGFNEKLF
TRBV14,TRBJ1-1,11,ASSPVGYAEAF
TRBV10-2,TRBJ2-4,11,ASGDREKNIQY
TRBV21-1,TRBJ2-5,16,ASSLTVIDSSGGETQY
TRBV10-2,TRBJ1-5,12,ASSVTDSNQPQH
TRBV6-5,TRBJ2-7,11,ASSYKPGYEQY
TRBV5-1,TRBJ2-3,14,ASSFSGVERTDTQY
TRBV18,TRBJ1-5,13,ASSLGQGINQPQH
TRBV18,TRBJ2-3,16,ASSPGLAGVTRTDTQY
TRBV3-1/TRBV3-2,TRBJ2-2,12,ASSHRANTGELF
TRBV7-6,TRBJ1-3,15,ASSPRDGGVSGNTIY
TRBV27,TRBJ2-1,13,ASSLGQGTYNEQF
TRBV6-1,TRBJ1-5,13,ASSEQGAVYQPQH
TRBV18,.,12,ASSVAGSYNEQF
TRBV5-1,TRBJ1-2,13,ASSSTGTSNYGYT
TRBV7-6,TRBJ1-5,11,ASSRQVNQPQH
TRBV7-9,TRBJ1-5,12,ASSSTQGNQPQH
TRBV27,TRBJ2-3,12,ASSLNSLTDTQY
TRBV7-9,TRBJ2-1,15,ASSSRYTSGKNNEQF
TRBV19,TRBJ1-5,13,ASRRDRVSNQPQH
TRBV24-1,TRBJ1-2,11,ATSGAPNYGYT
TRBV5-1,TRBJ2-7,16,ASSKGLAGVSHAYEQY
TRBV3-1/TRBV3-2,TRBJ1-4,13,ASSPSFVTNEKLF
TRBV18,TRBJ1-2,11,ASSPDVRYGYT
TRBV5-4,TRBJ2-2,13,ASSLDPLNTGELF
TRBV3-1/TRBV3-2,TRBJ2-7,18,ASSQDQAGRGSRVSYEQY
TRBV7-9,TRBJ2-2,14,ASSPRTGTNTGELF
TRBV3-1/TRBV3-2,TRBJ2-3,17,ASSPTRGSGVRRTDTQY
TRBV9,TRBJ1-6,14,ASSVGVDGRDTPLH
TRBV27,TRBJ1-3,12,AGRAIISGNTIY
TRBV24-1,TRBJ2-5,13,ATSDPTVGQETQY
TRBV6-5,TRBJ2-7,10,ASPRDSYEQY
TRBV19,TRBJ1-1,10,ASTLEQGRAF
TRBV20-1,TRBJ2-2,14,SASNAGGSNTGELF
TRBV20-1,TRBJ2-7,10,SASWTGYEQY
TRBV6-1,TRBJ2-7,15,ASSEALRGLARYEQY
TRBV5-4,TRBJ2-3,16,ASSLIFTAGGSTDTQY
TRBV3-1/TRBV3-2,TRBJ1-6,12,ASSRTGLRSPLH
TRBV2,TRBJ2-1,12,ASNGPSSYNEQF
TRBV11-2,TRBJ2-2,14,ASSFFGGADTGELF